Sequencing of this TCR beta chain was carried out in a study of T-cell reconstitution after alpha-beta-depleted transplantation in children. During its preparation, the TCRbeta library received unique molecular identifiers. TCRdb re-analysed the PCR reads in MiXCR, keeping a single row per CDR3 protein. The sample has about 340,000 distinct CDR3 sequences, around 15% seen once. Concerning this clonotype: The antigen remains unidentified.

Study conclusions and caveats: Newly generated T cells supplied most T-cell counts and diversity one year post-transplant. Several hundred expanded graft clones reportedly supplied alpha-beta T cells about two months after transplant. Some patients' high day-60 TCRbeta diversity was attributed to recipient cells surviving conditioning.

This specimen consisted of PBMCs, mostly from graft donor cells, obtained 360 days after TCRalphabeta/CD19-depleted stem cell transplant. The TCR was taken from a male patient between 2 and 9 years old who had a stem cell transplant for acute lymphoblastic leukemia, so the T cells may come from the graft donor.

The chain's CDR3 is CASSGGAGGAYEQYF. The CDR3 nucleotides are TGTGCCAGCAGTGGAGGGGCGGGAGGGGCTTACGAGCAGTACTTC. The chain combines TRBV12-3 or TRBV12-4 with TRBJ2-7, with 9 bases that match TRBD2. Germline trimming cut 5 bases from V and 4 bases from J; bases unmatched to any gene: 9. This CDR3 is 15 amino acids long.